These 8 T cell receptor beta chains originate from one sample sequenced in a study of T cell responses to AZD1222 COVID-19 vaccine. Clones were sequenced by immunoSEQ multiplex PCR, and TCRdb holds only the in-frame ones, with some missing. The data show under 200,000 clones, roughly 90% seen once. Specimen: peripheral blood, collected 28 days after the second AZD1222 dose. The receptors come from an adult who received the AZD1222 COVID-19 vaccine.

The chain is built from TRBV19 and TRBJ1-2, with D perhaps matching TRBD1 (5 bases). V gave up 6 bases and J gave up 3 bases, with 8 bases separating them. Germline assignment: CDR1 LNHDA and CDR2 SQIVND (reference sequence). This CDR3 has 12 residues. Here the CDR3 DNA reads TGTGCCAGTAGAGAGGGACACTATGGCTACACCTTC. Its protein product is CASREGHYGYTF.

The chain recombines TRBV19 with TRBJ2-5; D not certain. V was pared by 5 bases and J by 7 bases, with 11 bases between. CDR3 length equals 12 residues. CDR1 and CDR2 (germline): LNHDA, SQIVND (reference sequence). CDR3 residues: CASSYQTGTQYF. The CDR3 DNA reads as TGTGCCAGTAGTTACCAGACGGGGACCCAGTACTTC.

Here the CDR3 reads CASSQGQGVYGYTF. CDR3 coding DNA: TGTGCCAGCAGCCAGGGACAGGGGGTCTATGGCTACACCTTC. J is TRBJ1-2 and V is TRBV6-5, with 11 bases matching TRBD1. Trimming took 6 bases from V and 4 from J; bases not matched to a gene: 4. This CDR3 has 14 residues. In germline, CDR1 is MNHEY, CDR2 SVGAGI.

V and J are TRBV19 and TRBJ2-1, with D tentatively TRBD1 or TRBD2 (5 bases each). This CDR3 spans 15 amino acids. The V end was cut by 5 bases, the J end by 8 bases, with 19 bases between. Germline CDR1 reads LNHDA; CDR2 reads SQIVND (reference sequence). DNA for the CDR3: TGTGCCAGTAGTCTCGGGACCACCTCAGGCCATGAGCAGTTCTTC. This codes for CASSLGTTSGHEQFF.

The chain uses TRBV5-1 and TRBJ1-2; no firm D call. The CDR3 length is 12 residues. Germline lookup yields CDR1 SGHRS and CDR2 YFSETQ. The ends were cut back, 0 bases at V and 4 bases at J, with 4 bases in the middle. The chain's CDR3 is CASSLDFYGYTF. The CDR3 DNA is TGCGCCAGCAGCTTGGACTTCTATGGCTACACCTTC.

The chain uses TRBV29-1 and TRBJ1-2; 11 bases fit TRBD1. The V and J ends lost 3 bases and 6 bases, in that order; junction bases with no gene match: 6. The germline V gene has CDR1 SQVTM and CDR2 ANQGSEA. CDR3 size: 14 residues. The CDR3 protein is CSVDADRGRDGYTF. The CDR3 DNA is TGCAGCGTTGACGCGGACAGGGGGCGGGATGGCTACACCTTC.

The V call is TRBV15, the J call TRBJ1-4; 7 bases are shared with TRBD1. The germline gives CDR1 LNHNV, CDR2 YYDKDF (reference sequence). The CDR3 length is 19 residues. The J segment lost 8 bases and the V segment lost 0 bases, leaving 18 bases of the junction unmatched. CDR3 loop: CATSRDPQGTGATGEKLFF. The CDR3 region has the DNA TGTGCCACCAGCAGAGACCCACAGGGGACTGGGGCTACTGGGGAAAAACTGTTTTTT.

This chain uses TRBV6-6 with TRBJ1-2, with TRBD1 as a possible D gene (5 bases). This CDR3 has 16 amino acids. CDR1 and CDR2 (germline): MNHNY, SVGAGI (reference sequence). Trimming stripped 1 base from V and 2 bases from J, with 14 bases between. CDR3 region: CASSYFPRDFNYGYTF. In nucleotides, the CDR3 is TGTGCCAGCAGTTACTTTCCAAGGGACTTCAACTATGGCTACACCTTC.